These T cell receptor beta chains were read from a single sample in a study of CD8+ T cells in alopecia areata. Profiled with immunoSEQ multiplex PCR; TCRdb holds only in-frame clones, not every one. This repertoire shows around 300,000 clones, about 62% found once; its top ten account for roughly 0.93%. The sequences come from CD4+ T cells sorted from blood, collected around week 54, from a patient treated with tofacitinib. The receptors were gathered from a human donor with alopecia areata. CDR3s leave out the opening cysteine and the closing phenylalanine or tryptophan.

TRBV30	TRBJ1-6	AWRVVSSYNSPLH
TRBV5-6	TRBJ2-7	ASSPQRHRGPYEQY
TRBV30	TRBJ2-5	AWSRGRETQY
TRBV9	TRBJ1-2	ASSPDAGGYGYT
TRBV5-6	TRBJ2-4	ASTRGTSDLAKNIQY
TRBV5-1	TRBJ2-6	ASAELEGDFPSGANVLT
TRBV28	TRBJ1-2	ASTQSDIYGYT
TRBV2	TRBJ1-5	ASSDRSNQPQH
TRBV29-1	TRBJ2-1	SVVVATYNEQF
TRBV15	TRBJ1-4	ATSREDMSNEKLF
TRBV29-1	TRBJ1-1	SVAGRGYTEAF
TRBV6-5	TRBJ2-6	ASSSDRGTGANVLT
TRBV30	TRBJ2-3	AWSVPPPSTQY
TRBV7-2	TRBJ2-5	ASSLGPGETQY
TRBV5-1	TRBJ1-1	ASSLGDREGTEAF
TRBV7-3	TRBJ2-5	ASSSQSGGFETQY
TRBV20-1	TRBJ2-1	SARGSEQF
TRBV6-1	TRBJ1-4	ASSLLATNEKLF
TRBV7-2	TRBJ2-3	ASSLRTSVQGDTQY
TRBV5-1	TRBJ1-2	ASSLQGPRGYT
TRBV6-5	TRBJ2-3	ASSSIAGGGDTQY
TRBV5-1	TRBJ2-1	ASSLSRAYNEQF
TRBV2	TRBJ1-5	ASSDTGFNQPQH
TRBV9	TRBJ2-5	ASSLDGQGETQY
TRBV9	TRBJ1-2	ASSVSPDRVVYGYT
TRBV5-1	TRBJ2-5	ASSFVTAYQETQY
TRBV29-1	TRBJ2-5	SVVPSLTEETQY
TRBV15	TRBJ2-2	ATSRDRGDIGELF
TRBV7-2	TRBJ1-2	ASSPLVQVSNYGYT
TRBV4-1	TRBJ2-2	ASTHTGELF
TRBV6-5	TRBJ2-7	ASRPRVGGPYEQY